These 28 T cell receptor beta chains originate from one sample sequenced in a study of blood T cell repertoires in COVID-19. The assay was immunoSEQ multiplex PCR, and TCRdb's table has in-frame clones only and misses some. Among about 270,000 clones listed, roughly 79% were seen once. What was sequenced was peripheral blood. The receptors come from a woman aged 60-70 years with active or convalescent COVID-19.

The rearrangement uses TRBV11-3 and TRBJ2-2, with D uncertain. V was clipped by 2 bases and J by 2 bases, with 12 bases between them. Germline CDR1 SGHNT, CDR2 YENEEA. The CDR3 totals 16 residues. CDR3 bases: TGTGCCAGCAGCTTATACAACAGAACAAACACCGGGGAGCTGTTTTTT. This sequence encodes CASSLYNRTNTGELFF.

The gene calls are TRBV27 and TRBJ1-1, with 7 bases matching TRBD1. J lost 2 bases, V lost 5 bases, and 5 bases had no gene match. The V gene's germline CDR1 is MNHEY and CDR2 SMNVEV (reference sequence). CDR3 length: 14 amino acids. CDR3 sequence (DNA): TGTGCCAGCAGTCTTGGACAGGTTAACACTGAAGCTTTCTTT. Its translation is CASSLGQVNTEAFF.

This chain joins TRBV5-4 and TRBJ2-7; D not certain. The germline V gene encodes CDR1 SGHNT and CDR2 YYREEE (reference sequence). The CDR3 length is 13 residues. V lost 1 base to trimming and J lost 6 bases, with 11 bases between them. DNA for the CDR3: TGTGCCAGCAGCTTGCGTCCCTCGTTCGAGCAGTACTTC. Translated: CASSLRPSFEQYF.

The genes are TRBV9 and TRBJ1-2; D uncertain. CDR1 SGDLS and CDR2 YYNGEE come from the germline V gene. This CDR3 is built from 12 residues. Trimming cost V 2 bases and J 3 bases, with 5 bases left between them. For the CDR3, the DNA is TGTGCCAGCAGCGTTACAGACTATGGCTACACCTTC. Translated, it gives CASSVTDYGYTF.

This clone showed up just once. The chain carries TRBV6-5 and TRBJ1-4, with D perhaps TRBD1 (5 bases). This CDR3 is 15 amino acids long. V lost 2 bases to trimming and J lost 8 bases, with 15 bases between them. Germline V CDR1 and CDR2: MNHEY, SVGAGI. Written as DNA, the CDR3 is TGTGCCAGCAGTTACGGAGCAGGGAGGGACGAAAAACTGTTTTTT. It codes for CASSYGAGRDEKLFF.

The chain couples TRBV4-1 to TRBJ1-4; D may be TRBD1 (6 bases). This CDR3 is 17 amino acids long. Germline V gene lookup returns CDR1 MGHRA and CDR2 YSYEKL. V gave up 1 base and J gave up 4 bases, with 16 bases separating them. This CDR3 is CASSQGWGDRNNEKLFF. CDR3 coding DNA: TGCGCCAGCAGCCAAGGTTGGGGAGACAGGAATAATGAAAAACTGTTTTTT.

This clone was seen a single time. The rearrangement links TRBV3-1 (or the pseudogene TRBV3-2) to TRBJ1-2; a possible D gene is TRBD1 (6 bases). Trimming left V 4 bases short and J 6 bases short, with 15 bases between. The germline gives CDR1 LGHDT, CDR2 YNNKEL (reference sequence). The CDR3 loop spans 14 amino acids. CDR3 nucleotides: TGTGCCAGCAGCCCTCCTGGGGGCTTAAATGGCTACACCTTC. This encodes CASSPPGGLNGYTF.

The chain recombines TRBV7-8 with TRBJ2-7; perhaps TRBD1 as D (5 bases). The CDR3 length is 13 residues. The germline gives CDR1 SGHVS, CDR2 FQNEAQ. V was clipped by 5 bases and J by 1 base, with 9 bases between them. The CDR3 sequence: CASSPGFSYEQYF. The CDR3 region has the DNA TGTGCCAGCAGCCCAGGGTTTTCCTACGAGCAGTACTTC. Variable domain in full (rest from reference TRBV7-8 and TRBJ2-7): GAGVSQSPRYKVAKRGQDVALRCDPISGHVSLFWYQQALGQGPEFLTYFQNEAQLDKSGLPSDRFFAERPEGSVSTLKIQRTQQEDSAVYLCASSPGFSYEQYFGPGTRLTVT.

The chain joins TRBV18 to TRBJ1-3; weak D call: TRBD1 (5 bases). Trimming cost V 1 base and J 0 bases, with 16 bases left between them. Germline V gene data show CDR1 as KGHSH and CDR2 as LQKENI. The CDR3 is 18 amino acids. The CDR3 nucleotides read TGTGCCAGCTCACCACTCCCGGGACGGGAGGGCTCTGGAAACACCATATATTTT. It translates to CASSPLPGREGSGNTIYF.

This chain joins TRBV29-1 and TRBJ2-6; a weak D match, TRBD1 (5 bases). From germline, CDR1 is SQVTM and CDR2 ANQGSEA. The CDR3 has 13 amino acids. The V end lost 5 bases, the J end lost 2 bases, and 7 bases lay between the germline ends. The CDR3 reads CSVLDTGANVLTF. CDR3 bases: TGCAGCGTTCTGGACACTGGGGCCAACGTCCTGACTTTC.

In DNA, the CDR3 is TGTGCCAGCAGCGTATCCAACTCTGGAAACACCATATATTTT. It codes for CASSVSNSGNTIYF. The chain has TRBV9 and TRBJ1-3; no reliable D call. This CDR3 is 14 amino acids long. CDR1 and CDR2 from the germline V gene are SGDLS and YYNGEE. Between the trimmed V and J ends, which lost 1 base and 0 bases, there was a span of 5 bases.

This sequence joins TRBV7-2 and TRBJ1-3, with TRBD1 matching over 10 bases. The length of the CDR3 is 15 residues. V trimming: 5 bases; J trimming: 3 bases; junction bases outside the gene matches: 4. Germline lookup yields CDR1 SGHTA and CDR2 FQGNSA. The CDR3 nucleotides read TGTGCCAGCAGCCCGACAGGGGGCCTTGGAAACACCATATATTTT. Residues: CASSPTGGLGNTIYF.

CDR3 in amino acids: CSVEDDGQGYEQYF. In nucleotides, the CDR3 is TGCAGCGTTGAAGATGACGGACAGGGGTACGAGCAGTACTTC. The chain links TRBV29-1 to TRBJ2-7; 9 bases match TRBD1. The CDR3 totals 14 residues. Germline assignment: CDR1 SQVTM and CDR2 ANQGSEA. Trimming at V came to 0 bases and at J to 4 bases, leaving 4 bases not matched to a gene.

V gene TRBV7-6 combines with J gene TRBJ1-6, with D perhaps TRBD1 (5 bases). The V end was cut by 7 bases, the J end by 0 bases, with 16 bases between. Germline CDR1 and CDR2: SGHVS and FNYEAQ. The CDR3 has 17 amino acids. This CDR3 is CASTGGAEHSYNSPLHF. Here the CDR3 DNA reads TGTGCCAGCACGGGGGGTGCGGAACACTCCTATAATTCACCCCTCCACTTT.

CDR3 region: CASSPTGGGTEAFF. CDR3 DNA sequence: TGTGCCAGCAGCCCGACAGGGGGGGGCACTGAAGCTTTCTTT. V usage is TRBV13 and J usage is TRBJ1-1; 9 positions match TRBD1. The V gene's germline CDR1 is PRHDT and CDR2 FYEKMQ (reference sequence). The V segment lost 5 bases and the J segment 4 bases; nucleotides outside the gene matches: 5. The CDR3 loop spans 14 amino acids.

The CDR3 sequence: CASSSRTPGQGRGDNQPQHF. Written as DNA, the CDR3 is TGTGCCAGCAGTTCTAGAACCCCGGGACAGGGGAGGGGGGACAATCAGCCCCAGCATTTT. The rearrangement links TRBV27 to TRBJ1-5, with 10 bases aligning to TRBD1. The CDR3 sequence is 20 residues long. Trimming took 4 bases from V and 3 from J; bases not matched to a gene: 18. Germline CDR1 and CDR2: MNHEY and SMNVEV (reference sequence).

The chain joins TRBV15 to TRBJ1-1; D is possibly TRBD1 (6 bases). Trimming took 0 bases from V and 11 from J, leaving 16 bases between them. CDR3 length: 14 residues. CDR1 and CDR2 (germline): LNHNV, YYDKDF (reference sequence). The CDR3 loop reads CATSRDGGGPGAFF. Here the CDR3 DNA reads TGTGCCACCAGCAGAGATGGGGGCGGCCCGGGGGCTTTCTTT.

The gene calls are TRBV3-1 (or the pseudogene TRBV3-2) and TRBJ2-2; 9 nucleotides match TRBD1. The germline V gene has CDR1 LGHDT and CDR2 YNNKEL (reference sequence). This CDR3 is 16 amino acids long. V shed 3 bases and J 3 bases; nucleotides not matched to a gene: 5. The CDR3 region is CASSHARTGDTGELFF. The CDR3 nucleotides read TGTGCCAGCAGCCATGCAAGGACAGGGGACACCGGGGAGCTGTTTTTT.

The V call is TRBV5-6, the J call TRBJ1-2; 10 nucleotides align to TRBD1. V trimming: 3 bases; J trimming: 4 bases; junction bases outside the gene matches: 6. This CDR3 spans 15 amino acids. Germline V gives CDR1 SGHDT, CDR2 YYEEEE. The CDR3 region is CASSSRDRGAYGYTF. The CDR3 DNA reads TGTGCCAGCAGCTCCCGGGACAGGGGAGCCTATGGCTACACCTTC.

The V and J genes are TRBV15 and TRBJ1-2, with 7 bases that match TRBD1. Looked up from germline, CDR1 is LNHNV and CDR2 is YYDKDF (reference sequence). This CDR3 region has 13 residues. V lost 8 bases and J lost 8; bases outside the gene matches: 11. The CDR3 reads CATHTGADRGYTF. In nucleotides, the CDR3 is TGTGCCACCCATACAGGGGCCGACCGGGGCTACACCTTC.

The chain joins TRBV7-2 to TRBJ1-1; D may be TRBD1 (5 bases). CDR1 is SGHTA, CDR2 FQGNSA, per germline. Trimming took off 0 bases at V and 0 bases at J, with 14 bases between the two ends. The CDR3 has 17 amino acids. The CDR3 bases are TGTGCCAGCAGCTTAGCCGACCTTGGCAGGGTGAACACTGAAGCTTTCTTT. It encodes CASSLADLGRVNTEAFF. Based on the CDR3 plus reference TRBV7-2 and TRBJ1-1, the full variable domain is GAGVSQSPSNKVTEKGKDVELRCDPISGHTALYWYRQSLGQGLEFLIYFQGNSAPDKSGLPSDRFSAERTGGSVSTLTIQRTQQEDSAVYLCASSLADLGRVNTEAFFGQGTRLTVV.

The chain carries TRBV12-3 or TRBV12-4 and TRBJ1-2, with D uncertain. The CDR3 runs 13 residues. The V end lost 4 bases, the J end lost 6 bases, and 12 bases lay between the germline ends. Here the CDR3 DNA reads TGTGCCAGCAGTTCACGGCAGGAGGATGGCTACACCTTC. Translation gives CASSSRQEDGYTF.

In this sample, this clone turned up a few times. The rearrangement links TRBV6-2 or TRBV6-3 to TRBJ1-1, with D possibly matching TRBD1 (6 bases). This CDR3 is 16 amino acids long. Germline loops: CDR1 MNHEY, CDR2 SVGEGT. The ends were cut back, 0 bases at V and 0 bases at J, with 11 bases in the middle. The CDR3 bases are TGTGCCAGCAGTTACTCGGGGACAACCATGAACACTGAAGCTTTCTTT. It codes for CASSYSGTTMNTEAFF.

This rearrangement joins TRBV7-2 to TRBJ2-2, with a possible D match to TRBD1 (6 bases). Germline CDR1 is SGHTA and CDR2 is FQGNSA. Trimming shortened V by 3 bases and J by 9 bases, and 14 bases separated the two germline ends. The CDR3 has 14 residues. The CDR3 DNA follows: TGTGCCAGCAGCTTTGGGGCACAGGGACGGGAGCTGTTTTTT. It yields the protein CASSFGAQGRELFF.

The rearrangement uses TRBV27 and TRBJ1-1; D is uncertain. Between the trimmed V and J ends, which lost 4 bases and 3 bases, there was a span of 12 bases. Germline CDR1 MNHEY, CDR2 SMNVEV (reference sequence). This CDR3 has 14 residues. CDR3 nucleotides: TGTGCCAGCAGTTCACTAGTGGGTCACACTGAAGCTTTCTTT. Its protein product is CASSSLVGHTEAFF.

This sequence joins TRBV19 and TRBJ2-2, with 8 bases that match TRBD1. The germline CDR1 and CDR2 sequences are LNHDA and SQIVND (reference sequence). The junction had 7 bases not matched to a gene; V was cut back by 3 bases and J by 7 bases. The length of the CDR3 is 15 residues. The CDR3 DNA is TGTGCCAGTAGTATGGGGTCCAGGGGGCACGGGGAGCTGTTTTTT. Translated: CASSMGSRGHGELFF.

The V and J genes are TRBV10-3 and TRBJ2-1; 10 positions agree with TRBD2. J gave up 4 bases and V 10 bases, and 7 bases lay outside the gene matches. The CDR3 consists of 14 residues. Germline CDR1 and CDR2: ENHRY and SYGVKD. Here the CDR3 DNA reads TGTGCCAACCTGACTAGCGGGCTTTACAATGAGCAGTTCTTC. Its translation is CANLTSGLYNEQFF.

The rearrangement joins TRBV7-9 to TRBJ1-4, with 7 nucleotides matching TRBD1. The CDR3 runs 12 residues. Germline V gives CDR1 SEHNR, CDR2 FQNEAQ (reference sequence). V was clipped by 6 bases and J by 8 bases; unmatched bases: 3. The CDR3 nucleotides read TGTGCCAGCAGAAGACAGGGAGAAAAACTGTTTTTT. It encodes CASRRQGEKLFF.